Listed below are T cell receptor beta chains from one sample, sequenced in a study of post-analysis software for immune sequencing data. TCRdb passed the PCR reads through MiXCR, listing each CDR3 protein once. The data contain roughly 400,000 distinct CDR3 sequences, 39% of them singletons. The sequencing sample was made of blood. The source of these receptors is a girl between 2 and 10 years old with multiple sclerosis. Both conserved end residues are part of each CDR3. The order of the fields is clone size, D gene, V gene, J gene, CDR3 DNA, CDR3 protein. The D gene is left open where the match is weak. Only part of the rows carry a size: once, few, many, or a class if the clone is expanded.

>NA|NA|TRBV7-8|TRBJ1-1
TGTGCCAGCAGCCCACCAGCAAACACTGAAGCTTTCTTT
CASSPPANTEAFF
>NA|TRBD2|TRBV28|TRBJ2-7
TGTGCCAGCAGTTTATCGGCTAGCGGTACCTACGAGCAGTACTTC
CASSLSASGTYEQYF
>NA|NA|TRBV7-8|TRBJ1-2
TGTGCCAGCAGCTCCGGGTACAGAGTGTCTGGCTACACCTTC
CASSSGYRVSGYTF
>many|NA|TRBV7-2|TRBJ1-2
TGTGCCAGCAGCTCCCGGGGGGGCTACACCTTC
CASSSRGGYTF
>few|TRBD1|TRBV6-1|TRBJ2-5
TGTGCCAGCAGTTGGACAGGGCCCCCCGGGGAGACCCAGTACTTC
CASSWTGPPGETQYF
>NA|NA|TRBV5-1|TRBJ2-1
TGCGCCAGCAGCTTGGGTTCAGGTATATACAATGAGCAGTTCTTC
CASSLGSGIYNEQFF
>NA|NA|TRBV11-2|TRBJ1-2
TGTGCCAGCAGCTTAGATATGGGACTTCGCCATGGCTACACCTTC
CASSLDMGLRHGYTF
>few|NA|TRBV5-1|TRBJ2-3
TGCGCCAGCAGCCGGCAGGGAAAAACTGGTGCAGATACGCAGTATTTT
CASSRQGKTGADTQYF
>NA|NA|TRBV27|TRBJ1-5
TGTGCCAGCAGGCGGACAGTTTATAGCAATCAGCCCCAGCATTTT
CASRRTVYSNQPQHF
>NA|NA|TRBV24-1|TRBJ2-1
TGTGCCACCAGTGATGAGATGAGAAGTAATGAGCAGTTCTTC
CATSDEMRSNEQFF